Each of the 5 T cell receptor beta chains below was sequenced from the same sample in a study of shared clonotypes between healthy human individuals. In the naive CD8 group, cells lacked CD45RO and were positively selected for CCR7, so terminally differentiated effector memory CD45RA+ cells were left out. Measured with immunoSEQ multiplex PCR; TCRdb has only the in-frame clones, and not every one. Among around 610,000 clones, about 96% were seen once, and the ten largest hold roughly 0.12%. The specimen was naive CD8+ T cells sorted from blood. Source of these receptors: a woman aged 30 to 39 in good health.

This rearrangement joins TRBV15 to TRBJ1-1, with D perhaps matching TRBD1 (5 bases). V lost 0 bases and J lost 5, with 16 bases in between. This CDR3 has 16 residues. The germline CDR1 and CDR2 sequences are LNHNV and YYDKDF (reference sequence). CDR3 region: CATSRDLLGAQTEAFF. The DNA for the CDR3 is TGTGCCACCAGCAGAGATCTTTTAGGGGCGCAAACTGAAGCTTTCTTT.

This sequence joins TRBV20-1 and TRBJ1-1, with D maybe TRBD1 (6 bases). V lost 4 bases and J lost 7, with 10 bases in between. Germline V gives CDR1 DFQATT, CDR2 SNEGSKA (reference sequence). The CDR3 consists of 11 residues. Here the CDR3 reads CSAKTGIEAFF. CDR3 sequence (DNA): TGCAGTGCTAAGACAGGTATTGAAGCTTTCTTT.

V and J are TRBV11-2 and TRBJ2-1; D possibly uses TRBD1 or TRBD2 (6 bases each). CDR1 SGHAT and CDR2 FQNNGV come from the germline V gene. With 9 bases removed from V and 1 base from J, the gap between germline ends came to 16 bases. The CDR3 loop spans 15 amino acids. The CDR3 DNA sequence: TGTGCCAGTATTATGGGGGGCCGGTCCTACAATGAGCAGTTCTTC. Encoded protein: CASIMGGRSYNEQFF.

The chain has TRBV28 and TRBJ1-1; D is unresolved. Trimming took off 7 bases at V and 1 base at J, with 4 bases between the two ends. The CDR3 spans 11 residues. Germline V CDR1 and CDR2: MDHEN, SYDVKM. For the CDR3, the DNA is TGTGCCAGCAAGTCGAACACTGAAGCTTTCTTT. Its protein is CASKSNTEAFF.

The chain uses TRBV27 and TRBJ1-2; maybe TRBD1 (5 bases). Per germline, CDR1 MNHEY and CDR2 SMNVEV (reference sequence). V lost 8 bases, J lost 4 bases, and 11 bases lay in between. CDR3 length equals 12 residues. The CDR3: CASGRQSYGYTF. The CDR3 DNA follows: TGTGCCAGCGGCCGACAGTCCTATGGCTACACCTTC.